This T cell receptor beta chain was recorded in a study of OX40 agonist ivuxolimab in advanced cancers. Overall study: Dose-escalation cases comprised hepatocellular carcinoma, melanoma, renal cell or head and neck cancer. Study-level results: With doses of 0.1 to 3.0 mg/kg, CD4+ and CD8+ blood T cells had undergone clonal expansion by week 6. What antigens the expanded peripheral T cells recognized was never established.

Of note for this clone: Its antigen is still unknown.

Data came from immunoSEQ multiplex PCR; TCRdb stores just in-frame clones and leaves some out. The sample has roughly 100,000 clones, more than 75% seen once. V dropped 2 bases and J dropped 1 base, with 5 bases sitting between them. Germline V gives CDR1 SGHTA, CDR2 FQGNSA. The CDR3 spans 14 residues. This receptor was obtained from an adult with an advanced solid tumor such as melanoma, head and neck, liver or kidney cancer. V is TRBV7-2 and J is TRBJ2-2; D gene unclear. Source: CD4+ or CD8+ T cells sorted from blood, taken in a trial of the OX40 agonist ivuxolimab. The CDR3 here is CASSLSVNTGELFF. DNA for the CDR3: TGTGCCAGCAGCTTATCTGTGAACACCGGGGAGCTGTTTTTT.